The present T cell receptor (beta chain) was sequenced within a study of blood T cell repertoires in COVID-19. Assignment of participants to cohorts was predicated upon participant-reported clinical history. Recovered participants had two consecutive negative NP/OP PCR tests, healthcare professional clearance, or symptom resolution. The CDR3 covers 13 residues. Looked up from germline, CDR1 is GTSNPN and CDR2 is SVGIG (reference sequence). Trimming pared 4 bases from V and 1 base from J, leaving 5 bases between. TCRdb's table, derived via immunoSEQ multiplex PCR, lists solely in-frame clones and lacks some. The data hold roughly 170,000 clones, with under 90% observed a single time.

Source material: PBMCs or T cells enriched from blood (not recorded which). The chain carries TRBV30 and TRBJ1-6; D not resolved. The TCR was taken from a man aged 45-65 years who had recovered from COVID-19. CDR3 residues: CAWTVSYNSPLHF. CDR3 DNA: TGTGCCTGGACGGTGTCCTATAATTCACCCCTCCACTTT.